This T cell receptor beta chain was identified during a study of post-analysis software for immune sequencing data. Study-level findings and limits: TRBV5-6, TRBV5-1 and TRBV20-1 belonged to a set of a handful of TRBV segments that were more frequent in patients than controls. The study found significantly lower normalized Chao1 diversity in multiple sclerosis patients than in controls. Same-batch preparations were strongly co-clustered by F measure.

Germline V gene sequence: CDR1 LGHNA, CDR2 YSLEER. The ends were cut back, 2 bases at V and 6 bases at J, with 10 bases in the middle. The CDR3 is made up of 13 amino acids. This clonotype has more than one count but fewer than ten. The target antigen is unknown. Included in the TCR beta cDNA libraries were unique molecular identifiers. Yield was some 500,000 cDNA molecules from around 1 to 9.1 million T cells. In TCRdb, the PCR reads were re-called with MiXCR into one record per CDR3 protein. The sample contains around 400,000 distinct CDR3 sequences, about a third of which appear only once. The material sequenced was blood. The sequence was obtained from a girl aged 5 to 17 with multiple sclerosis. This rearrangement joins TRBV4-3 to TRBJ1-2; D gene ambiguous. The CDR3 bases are TGCGCCAGCAGCCAAAAAGTTTGGGATGGCTACACCTTC. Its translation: CASSQKVWDGYTF.